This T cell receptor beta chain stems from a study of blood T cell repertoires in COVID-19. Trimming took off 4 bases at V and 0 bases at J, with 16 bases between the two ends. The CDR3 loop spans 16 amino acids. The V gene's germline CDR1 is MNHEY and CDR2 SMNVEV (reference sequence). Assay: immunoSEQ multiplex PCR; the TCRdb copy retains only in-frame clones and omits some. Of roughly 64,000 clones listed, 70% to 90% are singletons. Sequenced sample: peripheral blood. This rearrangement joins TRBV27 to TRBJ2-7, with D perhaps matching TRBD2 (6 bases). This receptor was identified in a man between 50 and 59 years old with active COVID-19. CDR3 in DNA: TGTGCCAGCAGTTCCCGACAGACTAGGAGCTCCTACGAGCAGTACTTC. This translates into CASSSRQTRSSYEQYF.